Listed below are T cell receptor beta chains from one sample, sequenced in a study of shared T cell receptors in the human thymus. Some clones are missing from TCRdb's copy, which holds only in-frame ones; the method was immunoSEQ multiplex PCR. The data show fewer than 700,000 clones, with 70% to 90% seen just once and around 0.0099% held by the top ten. The same data also went into a second study, on human thymus T cells.

The sequencing sample was made of thymocytes. The receptors were gathered from a boy less than two years old with a congenital heart defect. Both conserved end residues are part of each CDR3.

cdr3_aa j_call v_call
CASTSDRVGEQYF TRBJ2-7 TRBV27
CASSPDRVPTVGSYEQYF TRBJ2-7 TRBV18
CASSVTGTGQGTGELFF TRBJ2-2 TRBV9
CASSQDSHRGNQPQHF TRBJ1-5 TRBV4-3
CASSLTELAKNIQYF TRBJ2-4 TRBV27
CASSSGTAHTEAFF TRBJ1-1 TRBV7-8
CASSHPWDRGFTSGFYNEQFF TRBJ2-1 TRBV4-2
CASSSGTSGSEQYF TRBJ2-7 TRBV27
CASSTKGVDSEKLFF TRBJ1-4 TRBV19
CASSFWGSPTDTQYF TRBJ2-3 TRBV27
CASSLREREAQGGDTDTQYF TRBJ2-3 TRBV5-4
CASSLASGTYNEQFF TRBJ2-1 TRBV5-6
CASSQDRFLPGDNEQFF TRBJ2-1 TRBV4-1
CASSARTGSNQPQHF TRBJ1-5 TRBV19
CASSSPEFGLAEITGELFF TRBJ2-2 TRBV7-8
CASSFYLGTGGKETQYF TRBJ2-5 TRBV7-2
CASSVVPSGSSTGELFF TRBJ2-2 TRBV9
CASSHLDRGRGEQYF TRBJ2-7 TRBV14
CAWSTADSLNSGNTIYF TRBJ1-3 TRBV30
CASSQARTSGSYEQYF TRBJ2-7 TRBV4-3
CASSPGTGGDYGYTF TRBJ1-2 TRBV5-6
CASSSDLTSGRASSTDTQYF TRBJ2-3 TRBV5-1
CASSHLHRVGAGPGDEQYF TRBJ2-7 TRBV28
CASSLGTGSYEQYF TRBJ2-7 TRBV28
CASSVAGPNTGELFF TRBJ2-2 TRBV6-1
CASSYGGGDETQYF TRBJ2-5 TRBV6-6
CASSLDPGGEQFF TRBJ2-1 TRBV5-5
CASRGGPGNTIYF TRBJ1-3 TRBV14
CASSLWDRGGQGVQGAFF TRBJ1-1 TRBV7-3
CASSSTGGSYNEQFF TRBJ2-1 TRBV28
CASPSVATDTQYF TRBJ2-3 TRBV23-1
CASSQDGGTGVDEQFF TRBJ2-1 TRBV4-2
CASSYHGTQETQYF TRBJ2-5 TRBV6-6
CASSPARGASTDTGELFF TRBJ2-2 TRBV5-1
CASSSGQGNTEAFF TRBJ1-1 TRBV7-3
CASSLRGRTDTQYF TRBJ2-3 TRBV13
CASSRGNDSGATYEQYF TRBJ2-7 TRBV5-4
CASSLVQGAEGHTGELFF TRBJ2-2 TRBV7-9
CSAPLADEQFF TRBJ2-1 TRBV20-1
CAWSVSLAGAYEQYF TRBJ2-7 TRBV30
CASSLSGRTISGANVLTF TRBJ2-6 TRBV7-9
CASSEATGQGILGDEKLFF TRBJ1-4 TRBV2
CASSPEPTGTSGSYEQYF TRBJ2-7 TRBV27
CASSLYWFSGNTIYF TRBJ1-3 TRBV5-1
CASSPISTGTGGHEQYF TRBJ2-7 TRBV27
CASSRPKLPRGSPTYEQYF TRBJ2-7 TRBV7-9
CASSLGGGLIGNTIYF TRBJ1-3 TRBV5-4
CASSKDYLSGDTQYF TRBJ2-3 TRBV28
CASSDGGDHQETQYF TRBJ2-5 TRBV25-1
CASSTVSESSGRSTPEYF TRBJ2-7 TRBV11-2
CASSLVLTSVAKNIQYF TRBJ2-4 TRBV28
CASSESSGSGGNEQFF TRBJ2-1 TRBV7-6
CASRPSGLTRETQYF TRBJ2-5 TRBV4-3
CASSRGLADEQFF TRBJ2-1 TRBV14
CASSSRFNEQFF TRBJ2-1 TRBV5-1
CASSEQGANYGYTF TRBJ1-2 TRBV18
CASRPPLAGAGTGELFF TRBJ2-2 TRBV7-9
CASSPRALNTEAFF TRBJ1-1 TRBV28
CASSARTGSNQPQHF TRBJ1-5 TRBV27
CASSPPRRAAVTDTQYF TRBJ2-3 TRBV19